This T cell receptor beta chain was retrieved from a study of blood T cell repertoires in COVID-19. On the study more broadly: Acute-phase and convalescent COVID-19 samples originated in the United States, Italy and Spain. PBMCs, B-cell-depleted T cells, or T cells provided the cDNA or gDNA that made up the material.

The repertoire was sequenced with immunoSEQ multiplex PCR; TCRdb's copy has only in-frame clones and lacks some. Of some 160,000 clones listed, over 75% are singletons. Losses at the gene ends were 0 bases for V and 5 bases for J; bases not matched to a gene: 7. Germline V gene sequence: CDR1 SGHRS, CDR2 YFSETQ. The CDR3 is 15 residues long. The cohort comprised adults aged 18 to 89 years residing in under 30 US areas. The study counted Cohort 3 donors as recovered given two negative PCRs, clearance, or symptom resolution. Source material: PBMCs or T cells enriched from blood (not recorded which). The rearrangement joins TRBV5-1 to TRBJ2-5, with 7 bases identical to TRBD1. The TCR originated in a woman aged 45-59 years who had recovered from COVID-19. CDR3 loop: CASSLEGGSPETQYF. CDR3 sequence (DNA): TGCGCCAGCAGCTTGGAAGGGGGCAGTCCGGAGACCCAGTACTTC. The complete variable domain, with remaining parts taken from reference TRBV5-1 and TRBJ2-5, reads KAGVTQTPRYLIKTRGQQVTLSCSPISGHRSVSWYQQTPGQGLQFLFEYFSETQRNKGNFPGRFSGRQFSNSRSEMNVSTLELGDSALYLCASSLEGGSPETQYFGPGTRLLVL.